This record concerns one T cell receptor beta chain sequence. In its sample, this clone was seen once. The clone's antigen remains unknown. It has no much larger one-base neighbor in the sample; base qualities were not kept. The sample originates from a study of blood T cell repertoires in COVID-19 (dated by TCRdb to the early 2020s). For the wider study: Samples covering the acute and convalescent phases of COVID-19 were provided by collaborators in the United States, Italy and Spain. The prospective study material was composed of cDNA or gDNA derived from T cells, B-cell-depleted T cells, or PBMCs. The dataset comprised deeply sampled blood TCRbeta repertoires from subjects exposed to, actively infected with, or recovered from COVID-19. The repertoires were made available in a free public database intended to serve as a resource for research on the immune response to SARS-CoV-2. The samples were drawn from two sources: the first 160 participants of the ongoing ImmuneRACE study, and 950 to 1,500 subjects contributed by 6 global collaborators. Nearly every sample came with metadata listing a de-identified subject ID, COVID-19 status, age in years and sex. HLA class I and class II types, where available, came from metadata supplied by the sample provider rather than from assay-based typing. Overall study results and their limits: The amount of clinical and demographic metadata varied by source and participant and was provided uncurated.

Whole blood was collected in K2EDTA tubes by collaborating institutions according to the institutions' own protocols. For TCRbeta analysis, collaborator samples were shipped as frozen whole blood, as isolated PBMCs, or as DNA extracted from either sample type. The junction shows trimming of 4 bases on V and 0 bases on J, plus 16 bases between the germline ends. The CDR3, cysteine through phenylalanine, is 16 amino acids long. The read is trimmed to its CDR3 DNA, 48 bases read in frame from base 1. For CDR1 and CDR2, the germline V gene (reference sequence) lists MNHEY and SMNVEV. TCRbeta CDR3 regions were amplified from genomic DNA by means of the immunoSEQ Assay, a bias-controlled multiplex PCR. On the authors' methods: Nucleated cell counts per sample were estimated from amplification of reference gene primers within the assay. To quantify the absolute abundance of each unique TCRbeta CDR3 rearrangement, sequence reads were collapsed and filtered. Productive Simpson clonality was computed per sample as the square root of Simpson's diversity index over productive rearrangements. TCRdb carries this immuneACCESS record with in-frame sequences only. Its versions omit some clonotypes, under half of them owing to an unresolved V gene in the studies checked, with the rest unexplained. The V and J calls and the clone size are those of that table, but D and trimming were determined from the DNA. Here the sample has around 50,000 clones; roughly 84% occur a single time. The biggest ten clones account for 6.5% to 10% of the sample.

The origin of this receptor is a man aged 50 to 59 with active COVID-19. The sample taken for sequencing was peripheral blood. The chain is encoded by TRBV27 joined to TRBJ2-7; the D gene identity is not certain. The encoded CDR3 is CASSSPSMRSSYEQYF. The DNA sequence is given as TGTGCCAGCAGTTCCCCAAGCATGAGGAGCTCCTACGAGCAGTACTTC.